Below, 21 T cell receptor beta chains from the same sample are listed, as sequenced in a study of cytomegalovirus exposure and HLA in healthy donors. TCRdb's copy holds only in-frame clones and misses some; the assay was immunoSEQ multiplex PCR. Found here are just under 65,000 clones, approximately 95% of them singletons; the top ten hold around 7%. Sequencing was carried out using PBMCs. The receptors originated from a woman in her late teens or twenties in good health and CMV-seropositive.

This clone was seen once. The chain links TRBV9 to TRBJ2-1; 8 bases are a match to TRBD1. CDR3 length equals 14 residues. The V and J ends lost 6 bases and 8 bases, in that order; junction bases with no gene match: 10. In germline, CDR1 is SGDLS, CDR2 YYNGEE. The CDR3 sequence is CASTTGQGLDEQFF. The DNA of the CDR3 is TGTGCCAGCACCACCGGACAGGGCCTCGATGAGCAGTTCTTC.

The V call is TRBV10-3, the J call TRBJ2-3, with 11 bases lining up with TRBD2. Germline CDR1 ENHRY, CDR2 SYGVKD. The CDR3 length is 18 residues. J was trimmed by 0 bases and V by 4 bases; bases with no gene match: 9. As DNA, the CDR3 is TGTGCCATCAGTGGTGGGACTAGCGGTATTACTAGCACAGATACGCAGTATTTT. This codes for CAISGGTSGITSTDTQYF.

The chain joins TRBV6-6 to TRBJ2-7; D is unclear. Germline V lookup: CDR1 MNHNY, CDR2 SVGAGI (reference sequence). The CDR3 spans 12 residues. The V end was cut by 6 bases, the J end by 4 bases, with 10 bases between. CDR3 nucleotide sequence: TGTGCCAGCAGCCGACAATTTTACGAGCAGTACTTC. Amino acid sequence: CASSRQFYEQYF.

This rearrangement joins TRBV5-6 to TRBJ1-6; unclear D gene. CDR1 and CDR2 from the germline V gene are SGHDT and YYEEEE. This CDR3 contains 12 residues. The ends were cut back, 4 bases at V and 10 bases at J, with 9 bases in the middle. CDR3 sequence (DNA): TGTGCCAGCAGCCGCTGGGAGTCACCCCTCCACTTT. It codes for CASSRWESPLHF.

V and J are TRBV13 and TRBJ1-2, with D unclear. From germline, CDR1 is PRHDT and CDR2 FYEKMQ (reference sequence). The germline V and J ends were trimmed by 3 bases and 8 bases, with 13 bases remaining between them. This CDR3 contains 13 residues. The chain's CDR3 is CASSFGPGGGYTF. CDR3 coding DNA: TGTGCCAGCAGCTTCGGGCCCGGCGGGGGCTACACCTTC. Full variable domain (remainder filled in from reference TRBV13 and TRBJ1-2): AAGVIQSPRHLIKEKRETATLKCYPIPRHDTVYWYQQGPGQDPQFLISFYEKMQSDKGSIPDRFSAQQFSDYHSELNMSSLELGDSALYFCASSFGPGGGYTFGSGTRLTVV.

Worth noting for this clone: The same CDR3 arises from other DNA sequences in this sample as well. V is TRBV4-2 and J is TRBJ2-2; 7 nucleotides match TRBD2. The CDR3 has 17 residues. Per the germline V gene, CDR1 is LGHNA and CDR2 is YNFKEQ. Trimming at V came to 0 bases and at J to 5 bases, leaving 9 bases not matched to a gene. This chain's CDR3 is CASSQDTGGTVTGELFF. The CDR3 DNA sequence: TGTGCCAGCAGCCAAGATACCGGGGGGACGGTTACCGGGGAGCTGTTTTTT.

Concerning this clone: Mismatch with germline at one junction end may stem from a read error. The chain is built from TRBV11-2 and TRBJ2-2, with TRBD1 matching over 9 bases. Per the germline V gene, CDR1 is SGHAT and CDR2 is FQNNGV. The CDR3 has 16 amino acids. CDR3 loop: CASSLDPGQGTGELFF. CDR3 DNA: TGTGCCAGCAGCCTAGATCCGGGACAGGGCACCGGGGAGCTGTTTTTT.

This clone is a singleton in its sample. The CDR3 coding sequence is TGTGCCAGCAGTCTCCACGAACCTGTCGGCGGGGCTTTCTTT. Residues: CASSLHEPVGGAFF. V gene TRBV28 combines with J gene TRBJ1-1; D ambiguous. Per the germline V gene, CDR1 is MDHEN and CDR2 is SYDVKM. V lost 5 bases, J lost 11 bases, and 21 bases lay in between. The CDR3 runs 14 residues.

The chain has TRBV2 and TRBJ2-1, with 8 bases aligning to TRBD2. The CDR3 is 15 amino acids. CDR1 and CDR2 (germline): SNHLY, FYNNEI. The V and J ends lost 8 bases and 4 bases, in that order; junction bases with no gene match: 10. CDR3 DNA: TGTGCCAGCCAATACCTTAGCGGGGTGTACAATGAGCAGTTCTTC. This sequence encodes CASQYLSGVYNEQFF.

V usage is TRBV6-1 and J usage is TRBJ2-7; 9 nucleotides line up with TRBD1. Germline V lookup: CDR1 MNHNS, CDR2 SASEGT. The CDR3 is 16 amino acids. V shed 4 bases and J 4 bases; nucleotides not matched to a gene: 11. The CDR3 nucleotides are TGTGCCAGCAGTGGAGGGGGACAGGGCGGTAGATACGAGCAGTACTTC. It is translated as CASSGGGQGGRYEQYF.

This chain joins TRBV7-3 and TRBJ2-1; 8 bases align to TRBD2. The CDR3 runs 15 residues. Trimming took 3 bases from V and 8 from J; bases not matched to a gene: 9. The germline gives CDR1 SGHTA, CDR2 FQGTGA. DNA for the CDR3: TGTGCCAGCAGCTTCGCGGGAGGCTTCGCAGATGAGCAGTTCTTC. Its translation is CASSFAGGFADEQFF.

J is TRBJ2-2 and V is TRBV2, with 11 bases aligning to TRBD1. The J segment lost 6 bases and the V segment lost 6 bases, leaving 3 bases of the junction unmatched. The CDR3 covers 14 residues. The V gene's germline CDR1 is SNHLY and CDR2 FYNNEI. Here the CDR3 DNA reads TGTGCCAGCAGCGGGACAGGGGGAGCCGGGGAGCTGTTTTTT. Protein product: CASSGTGGAGELFF.

This clone was observed a single time. J is TRBJ1-5 and V is TRBV6-6, with D possibly TRBD1 on 6 matching bases. Trimming left V 6 bases short and J 7 bases short, with 16 bases between. The CDR3 has 14 residues. Germline V gives CDR1 MNHNY, CDR2 SVGAGI (reference sequence). The CDR3 reads CASRPQGNRQPQHF. The CDR3 DNA follows: TGTGCCAGCAGACCCCAGGGGAACCGGCAGCCCCAGCATTTT.

CDR3 DNA: TGTGCCAGCAAGGGGACAGAGGCGAACACTGAAGCTTTCTTT. Its translation: CASKGTEANTEAFF. The V gene is TRBV5-4, the J gene TRBJ1-1; 7 nucleotides match TRBD1. Trimming cost V 6 bases and J 1 base; bases outside gene matches: 6. Germline V gene sequence: CDR1 SGHNT, CDR2 YYREEE (reference sequence). The CDR3 spans 14 residues.

This rearrangement joins TRBV23-1 to TRBJ2-7, with 16 bases matching TRBD2. TRBV23-1 is reported as an ORF; its role is uncertain. After removal of 1 base from V and 7 bases from J, the junction contained 7 bases not matched to a gene. The length of the CDR3 is 17 residues. The CDR3 coding sequence is TGCGCCAGCAGTCAATTGGGGACTAGCGGGAGGGCCGGAGAGCAGTACTTC. This encodes CASSQLGTSGRAGEQYF.

This chain connects TRBV7-9 to TRBJ2-1; 9 nucleotides line up with TRBD1. Per the germline V gene, CDR1 is SEHNR and CDR2 is FQNEAQ (reference sequence). The CDR3 has 15 amino acids. V lost 5 bases and J lost 7; bases outside the gene matches: 9. The CDR3 here is CASSRGGTGSNEQFF. The CDR3 bases are TGTGCCAGCAGCCGGGGTGGGACAGGGTCAAATGAGCAGTTCTTC. Based on the CDR3 plus reference TRBV7-9 and TRBJ2-1, the full variable domain is DTGVSQNPRHKITKRGQNVTFRCDPISEHNRLYWYRQTLGQGPEFLTYFQNEAQLEKSRLLSDRFSAERPKGSFSTLEIQRTEQGDSAMYLCASSRGGTGSNEQFFGPGTRLTVL.

The chain joins TRBV9 to TRBJ2-5, with 8 bases fitting TRBD1. Germline V gives CDR1 SGDLS, CDR2 YYNGEE. The CDR3 sequence is 14 residues long. Trimming at V came to 0 bases and at J to 5 bases, leaving 3 bases not matched to a gene. The CDR3 region is CASSVEDRAETQYF. Written as DNA, the CDR3 is TGTGCCAGCAGCGTAGAGGACAGGGCTGAGACCCAGTACTTC.

The gene calls are TRBV2 and TRBJ2-1; 9 nucleotides align to TRBD2. V gave up 2 bases and J gave up 7 bases; unmatched junction bases: 6. Germline V gene sequence: CDR1 SNHLY, CDR2 FYNNEI. The length of the CDR3 is 15 residues. CDR3 sequence: CASSENSGGRNEQFF. As DNA, the CDR3 is TGTGCCAGCAGTGAAAATAGCGGGGGCAGAAATGAGCAGTTCTTC.

The chain has TRBV4-2 and TRBJ2-6; a weak D match, TRBD2 (5 bases). There are 18 residues in the CDR3. Germline loops: CDR1 LGHNA, CDR2 YNFKEQ. V was pared by 0 bases and J by 0 bases, with 12 bases between. CDR3 sequence (DNA): TGTGCCAGCAGCCAAGATCCGGGAACGGCCTCTGGGGCCAACGTCCTGACTTTC. Its translation is CASSQDPGTASGANVLTF.

The chain recombines TRBV5-6 with TRBJ2-2, with 7 positions matching TRBD2. The length of the CDR3 is 14 residues. Trimming cost V 6 bases and J 3 bases; bases outside gene matches: 5. The germline CDR1 and CDR2 sequences are SGHDT and YYEEEE. Here the CDR3 reads CASKRGEYTGELFF. CDR3 nucleotides: TGTGCCAGCAAGCGGGGCGAATACACCGGGGAGCTGTTTTTT.

This chain uses TRBV29-1 with TRBJ2-1, with 8 bases fitting TRBD2. This CDR3 has 14 amino acids. Germline CDR1 and CDR2: SQVTM and ANQGSEA. The ends lost 8 bases at V and 9 bases at J; junction bases unmatched: 15. The CDR3 nucleotides are TGCAGCTTACGACCAAGCGGGAGCGCGAGTGAGCAGTTCTTC. Translated: CSLRPSGSASEQFF.